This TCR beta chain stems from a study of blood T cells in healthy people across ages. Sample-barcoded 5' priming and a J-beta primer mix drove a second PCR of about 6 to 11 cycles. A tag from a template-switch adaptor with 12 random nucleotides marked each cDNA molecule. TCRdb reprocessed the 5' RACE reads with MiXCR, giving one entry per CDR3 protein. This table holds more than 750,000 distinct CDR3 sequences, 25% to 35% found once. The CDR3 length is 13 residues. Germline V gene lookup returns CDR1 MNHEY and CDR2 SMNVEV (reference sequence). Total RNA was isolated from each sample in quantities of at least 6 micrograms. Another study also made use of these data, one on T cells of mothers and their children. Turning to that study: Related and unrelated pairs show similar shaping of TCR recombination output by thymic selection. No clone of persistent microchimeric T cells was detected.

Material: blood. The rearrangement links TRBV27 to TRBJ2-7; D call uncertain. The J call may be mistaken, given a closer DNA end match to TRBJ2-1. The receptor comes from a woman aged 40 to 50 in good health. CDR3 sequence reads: CASSFLSSYEQFF. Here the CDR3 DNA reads TGTGCCAGCAGTTTCCTGAGCTCCTACGAGCAGTTCTTC.